The T cell receptor (beta chain) under discussion was sequenced for a study of control samples from healthy donors and cancer patients. The germline gives CDR1 MNHEY, CDR2 SMNVEV (reference sequence). The CDR3 runs to 14 residues. V lost 2 bases and J lost 5, with 10 bases in between. The method was immunoSEQ multiplex PCR; TCRdb's version includes in-frame clones alone and lacks a portion of them. Of more than 85,000 clones listed, about 81% are singletons. This clone was detected a few times. This sequence joins TRBV27 and TRBJ1-5; perhaps TRBD1 as D (6 bases). This receptor was identified in a man aged 65 to 79 with lung cancer. Sequencing was done on a sample of PBMCs. This chain's CDR3 is CASSLIRGHQPQHF. The CDR3 DNA reads TGTGCCAGCAGTTTAATCAGGGGCCATCAGCCCCAGCATTTT.